This T cell receptor (beta chain) was profiled in a study of T cell clones after liver transplantation. As for the study in general: In this trial, immunosuppression withdrawal was attempted within 2 years of liver transplant. Findings and limits, study-wide: A larger donor-reactive than third-party decline suggested partial antigen-specific deletion.

Notes on this clone: The antigen is unknown.

The CDR3 sequence is 15 residues long. The repertoire was sequenced with immunoSEQ multiplex PCR; TCRdb's copy has only in-frame clones and lacks some. The profile shows roughly 80,000 clones, approximately 87% of them singletons. Sequenced material: CD4+ T cells from blood, taken at the 22-month timepoint. The sequence was collected from a human patient who received a liver transplant. The graft donor may have given rise to some T cells. The rearrangement joins TRBV21-1 to TRBJ2-7; the tabulated D call, TRBD1, remains unverified against the DNA. TRBV21-1 represents a pseudogene. The CDR3 DNA reads as TGTGCCAGAAGTAGTCCCGGGACAGAGGCCTACGAGCAGTACTTC. It encodes CARSSPGTEAYEQYF.